One sample yielded the 26 T cell receptor beta chains listed below, sequenced in a study of Ad26.COV2.S vaccination and SARS-CoV-2 variants. The sample's treatment: roughly 19 received Ad26.COV2.S at low or high dose, single or two shots; 5 received placebo; per-sample allocation not given. Sample collection was performed on day 63 after the first vaccine or placebo injection. The data were produced by immunoSEQ multiplex PCR, yet TCRdb's version contains in-frame clones alone and is incomplete. This table has some 350,000 clones, 90% appearing once. Sequencing was performed on peripheral blood, taken in a trial of Ad26.COV2.S vaccine versus placebo. Receptors originate from a person aged 18-60 years who received the Ad26.COV2.S COVID-19 vaccine or a placebo.

The rearrangement links TRBV5-4 to TRBJ1-2; 7 bases line up with TRBD1. Trimming cost V 4 bases and J 7 bases; bases outside gene matches: 16. The germline gives CDR1 SGHNT, CDR2 YYREEE (reference sequence). CDR3 length equals 16 residues. DNA for the CDR3: TGTGCCAGCAGCCTGTCCCCAGACAGGGACAAAGGTGGCTACACCTTC. Its translation is CASSLSPDRDKGGYTF.

V usage is TRBV7-2 and J usage is TRBJ2-3; maybe TRBD2 (6 bases). Trimming took 8 bases from V and 4 from J, leaving 19 bases between them. CDR1 is SGHTA, CDR2 FQGNSA, per germline. The CDR3 sequence is 15 residues long. The CDR3 region is CASGTSWVLADTQYF. The DNA of the CDR3 is TGTGCCAGCGGGACTTCGTGGGTCCTAGCAGATACGCAGTATTTT. Full variable domain (remainder filled in from reference TRBV7-2 and TRBJ2-3): GAGVSQSPSNKVTEKGKDVELRCDPISGHTALYWYRQSLGQGLEFLIYFQGNSAPDKSGLPSDRFSAERTGGSVSTLTIQRTQQEDSAVYLCASGTSWVLADTQYFGPGTRLTVL.

The gene calls are TRBV27 and TRBJ2-1; D gene unclear. Germline V lookup: CDR1 MNHEY, CDR2 SMNVEV (reference sequence). Trimming removed 7 bases at V and 0 bases at J, with 16 bases between. CDR3 length equals 16 residues. The CDR3 DNA reads as TGTGCCAGCATGGCTAGGGTAATCAGCTCCTACAATGAGCAGTTCTTC. Translated: CASMARVISSYNEQFF.

This clone appeared once. The genes are TRBV5-6 and TRBJ2-7; maybe TRBD2 (6 bases). Looked up from germline, CDR1 is SGHDT and CDR2 is YYEEEE. CDR3 length: 18 residues. Trimming took off 4 bases at V and 4 bases at J, with 27 bases between the two ends. The CDR3 bases are TGTGCCAGCAGCCTGGAGGGACGGCCGATTATACTAACTTACGAGCAGTACTTC. Translation gives CASSLEGRPIILTYEQYF.

The chain employs TRBV18 and TRBJ1-3; D is unclear. Per germline, CDR1 KGHSH and CDR2 LQKENI. CDR3 length: 15 amino acids. The germline V and J ends were trimmed by 2 bases and 0 bases, with 8 bases remaining between them. Here the CDR3 reads CASSPLEISGNTIYF. Written as DNA, the CDR3 is TGTGCCAGCTCACCATTGGAAATCTCTGGAAACACCATATATTTT.

This clone was picked up one time. The chain carries TRBV5-1 and TRBJ1-6; 7 positions agree with TRBD1. In germline, CDR1 is SGHRS, CDR2 YFSETQ. The CDR3 spans 17 residues. Trimming removed 2 bases from V and 10 bases from J; junction bases left unmatched: 15. The CDR3 reads CASSLEGAGGLGSPLHF. CDR3 nucleotide sequence: TGCGCCAGCAGCTTAGAGGGGGCAGGCGGATTAGGCTCACCCCTCCACTTT.

The chain links TRBV6-1 to TRBJ2-7, with D perhaps TRBD1 (5 bases). This CDR3 has 15 amino acids. Germline CDR1 MNHNS, CDR2 SASEGT. The V and J ends lost 2 bases and 2 bases respectively, with 13 bases between them. The CDR3 reads CASSEYRKGTYEQYF. The CDR3 region has the DNA TGTGCCAGCAGTGAATATAGGAAGGGGACCTACGAGCAGTACTTC.

The V gene is TRBV9, the J gene TRBJ1-1, with D uncertain. CDR1 and CDR2 (germline): SGDLS, YYNGEE. The CDR3 sequence is 14 residues long. V dropped 1 base and J dropped 0 bases, with 7 bases sitting between them. The CDR3 DNA reads TGTGCCAGCAGCGTACAGGCCCTGAACACTGAAGCTTTCTTT. Translating it yields CASSVQALNTEAFF.

This chain connects TRBV11-3 to TRBJ2-3; 12 positions agree with TRBD2. The CDR3 runs to 16 residues. The germline CDR1 and CDR2 sequences are SGHNT and YENEEA. V lost 4 bases, J lost 0 bases, and 2 bases stayed unmatched. The CDR3 loop is CASSYGLAGSTDTQYF. CDR3 DNA sequence: TGTGCCAGCAGCTATGGACTAGCGGGGAGCACAGATACGCAGTATTTT. Combining the CDR3 with reference TRBV11-3 and TRBJ2-3 gives the whole variable domain EAGVVQSPRYKIIEKKQPVAFWCNPISGHNTLYWYLQNLGQGPELLIRYENEEAVDDSQLPKDRFSAERLKGVDSTLKIQPAELGDSAVYLCASSYGLAGSTDTQYFGPGTRLTVL.

CDR3 amino acids: CASSLGFGGGSVEKLFF. CDR3 DNA sequence: TGTGCCAGCAGTTTAGGTTTCGGTGGGGGTTCTGTTGAAAAACTGTTTTTT. V gene TRBV28 combines with J gene TRBJ1-4; a possible D gene is TRBD1 (5 bases). The V and J ends lost 2 bases and 7 bases respectively, with 20 bases between them. Germline V gene lookup returns CDR1 MDHEN and CDR2 SYDVKM. CDR3 length: 17 amino acids.

The rearrangement uses TRBV4-3 and TRBJ2-3, with no clear D. The CDR3 is 13 amino acids. Deletions cut 2 bases from V and 4 bases from J, with 7 bases between. Germline-derived CDR1 and CDR2 are LGHNA and YSLEER. The CDR3 sequence is CASSQNPPDTQYF. The CDR3 nucleotides read TGCGCCAGCAGCCAAAATCCCCCAGATACGCAGTATTTT.

This chain connects TRBV6-1 to TRBJ2-1; 10 bases align to TRBD2. After removal of 2 bases from V and 6 bases from J, the junction contained 16 bases not matched to a gene. The CDR3 has 19 amino acids. Germline loops: CDR1 MNHNS, CDR2 SASEGT. CDR3 nucleotide sequence: TGTGCCAGCAGTGAATCGGATGGATGGGTAGCGGGGGGCCTCAATGAGCAGTTCTTC. It codes for CASSESDGWVAGGLNEQFF.

The chain is built from TRBV12-5 and TRBJ1-6; D unclear. CDR1 is LGHNT and CDR2 is FRNRAP in the germline V gene. V was trimmed by 5 bases and J by 10 bases, leaving 6 bases between them. The CDR3 is made up of 11 amino acids. The CDR3 DNA reads as TGTGCTAGTGGTCCGACCTCACCCCTCCACTTT. Encoded protein: CASGPTSPLHF.

This clone appeared a few times. J is TRBJ2-1 and V is TRBV7-9; TRBD1 agrees at 7 bases. The germline gives CDR1 SEHNR, CDR2 FQNEAQ (reference sequence). V lost 3 bases and J lost 9; bases outside the gene matches: 5. The CDR3 spans 13 residues. The CDR3 bases are TGTGCCAGCAGCTTGGGACAGAGGAGTGAGCAGTTCTTC. Protein: CASSLGQRSEQFF.

The rearrangement joins TRBV7-2 to TRBJ1-2; D unclear. Germline loops: CDR1 SGHTA, CDR2 FQGNSA. The CDR3 has 12 amino acids. V lost 7 bases and J lost 5, with 11 bases in between. This CDR3 is CASTITEYGYTF. In nucleotides, the CDR3 is TGTGCCAGCACCATTACAGAGTATGGCTACACCTTC.

The J gene is TRBJ2-3, the V gene TRBV6-2 or TRBV6-3; 9 positions agree with TRBD2. J was trimmed by 1 base and V by 1 base; bases with no gene match: 0. This CDR3 has 15 residues. Germline CDR1 and CDR2: MNHEY and SVGEGT. In nucleotides, the CDR3 is TGTGCCAGCAGTTACTTAGCGGGGGGCACAGATACGCAGTATTTT. As protein: CASSYLAGGTDTQYF.

This clone was seen once. This chain joins TRBV12-3 or TRBV12-4 and TRBJ2-2; D remains unclear. There are 12 residues in the CDR3. Trimming cost V 3 bases and J 2 bases, with 1 base left between them. The CDR3 bases are TGTGCCAGCAGTTTTAACACCGGGGAGCTGTTTTTT. This gives the protein CASSFNTGELFF.

J is TRBJ1-1 and V is TRBV7-8, with D uncertain. Germline loops: CDR1 SGHVS, CDR2 FQNEAQ. The CDR3 is 12 amino acids. V was shortened by 1 base and J by 8 bases, with 8 bases between the two germline ends. The CDR3 bases are TGTGCCAGCAGCTTAGTATTGGACGAAGCTTTCTTT. Protein: CASSLVLDEAFF.

The chain links TRBV19 to TRBJ1-2; 9 nucleotides match TRBD1. This CDR3 is built from 20 residues. The germline V gene has CDR1 LNHDA and CDR2 SQIVND (reference sequence). V was clipped by 7 bases and J by 0 bases; unmatched bases: 21. The CDR3 spells CASTNGQGITTNQANYGYTF. The CDR3 DNA reads as TGTGCCAGTACTAATGGACAGGGGATCACCACAAACCAAGCTAACTATGGCTACACCTTC.

In its sample, this clone was seen once. The gene calls are TRBV6-6 and TRBJ1-4; D ambiguous. Trimming removed 2 bases at V and 5 bases at J, with 9 bases between. CDR1 is MNHNY and CDR2 is SVGAGI in the germline V gene (reference sequence). The CDR3 loop spans 14 amino acids. In nucleotides, the CDR3 is TGTGCCAGCAGTTACATTGGAAAGAATGAAAAACTGTTTTTT. This encodes CASSYIGKNEKLFF.

This clone was observed once. This chain connects TRBV6-5 to TRBJ2-7; 7 nucleotides line up with TRBD1. This CDR3 spans 15 amino acids. The germline V gene has CDR1 MNHEY and CDR2 SVGAGI. J gave up 1 base and V 7 bases, and 10 bases lay outside the gene matches. The CDR3 DNA reads TGTGCCAGCATAAGGGACAGCCTGGGATCCTACGAGCAGTACTTC. It encodes CASIRDSLGSYEQYF.

The chain employs TRBV7-2 and TRBJ2-1, with 9 positions matching TRBD1. This CDR3 has 14 residues. Germline V gene data show CDR1 as SGHTA and CDR2 as FQGNSA. The V segment lost 5 bases and the J segment 10 bases; nucleotides outside the gene matches: 9. Here the CDR3 DNA reads TGTGCCAGCAGCCCCGGACAGGGGAGAGTGGAGCAGTTCTTC. This sequence encodes CASSPGQGRVEQFF.

This chain joins TRBV19 and TRBJ1-2; maybe TRBD1 (6 bases). CDR3 length equals 11 residues. The germline V gene has CDR1 LNHDA and CDR2 SQIVND (reference sequence). V was cut by 8 bases and J by 4 bases, with 8 bases left in between. CDR3 region: CASVTGYGYTF. The CDR3 bases are TGTGCCAGTGTGACAGGCTATGGCTACACCTTC. The full variable domain, in which reference TRBV19 and TRBJ1-2 provide the parts outside the CDR3, is DGGITQSPKYLFRKEGQNVTLSCEQNLNHDAMYWYRQDPGQGLRLIYYSQIVNDFQKGDIAEGYSVSREKKESFPLTVTSAQKNPTAFYLCASVTGYGYTFGSGTRLTVV.

This clone was counted a single time. V and J are TRBV18 and TRBJ1-1; a weak D match, TRBD1 (6 bases). Germline V gene sequence: CDR1 KGHSH, CDR2 LQKENI. Trimming shortened V by 6 bases and J by 1 base, and 12 bases separated the two germline ends. The CDR3 has 14 amino acids. The CDR3 sequence: CASSPDSGNTEAFF. CDR3 DNA sequence: TGTGCCAGCTCTCCGGACAGCGGGAACACTGAAGCTTTCTTT.

The chain employs TRBV18 and TRBJ1-3, with D unclear. The V end was cut by 0 bases, the J end by 3 bases, with 9 bases between. Germline V gene data show CDR1 as KGHSH and CDR2 as LQKENI. This CDR3 contains 15 residues. This CDR3 is CASSPPAEYGNTIYF. Here the CDR3 DNA reads TGTGCCAGCTCACCACCGGCGGAGTATGGAAACACCATATATTTT. The full variable domain, rest sourced from reference TRBV18 and TRBJ1-3, is NAGVMQNPRHLVRRRGQEARLRCSPMKGHSHVYWYRQLPEEGLKFMVYLQKENIIDESGMPKERFSAEFPKEGPSILRIQQVVRGDSAAYFCASSPPAEYGNTIYFGEGSWLTVV.

V and J are TRBV6-6 and TRBJ1-4, with a possible D match to TRBD1 (6 bases). With 5 bases removed from V and 0 bases from J, the gap between germline ends came to 19 bases. Germline values: CDR1 MNHNY, CDR2 SVGAGI (reference sequence). This CDR3 has 18 amino acids. CDR3 sequence (DNA): TGTGCCAGCAGTCCCTTGGGGGCAGGGAGAACAACTAATGAAAAACTGTTTTTT. As protein: CASSPLGAGRTTNEKLFF.